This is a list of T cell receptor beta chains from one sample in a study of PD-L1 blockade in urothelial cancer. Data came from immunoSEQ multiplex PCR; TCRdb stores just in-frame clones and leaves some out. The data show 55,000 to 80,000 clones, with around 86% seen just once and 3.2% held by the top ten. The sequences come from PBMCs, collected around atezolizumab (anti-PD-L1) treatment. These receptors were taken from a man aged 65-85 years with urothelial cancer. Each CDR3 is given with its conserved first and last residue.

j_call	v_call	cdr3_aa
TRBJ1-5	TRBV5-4	CASSLRDTGQPQHF
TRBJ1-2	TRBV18	CASSPREGTYGYTF
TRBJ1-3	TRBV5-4	CASSRQGRTGNTIYF
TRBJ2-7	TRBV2	CASRKSAGAGYEQYF
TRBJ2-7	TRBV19	CASSIDTEGTGGSYEQYF
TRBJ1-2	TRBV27	CASSPNRALGGYTF
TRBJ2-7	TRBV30	CAWSAGVTNEQYF
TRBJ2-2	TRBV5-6	CASSLGLTGELFF
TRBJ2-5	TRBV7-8	CASSSWATRTKKETQYF
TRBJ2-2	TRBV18	CASSPVFGGSMSGELFF